One and the same sample provided the 10 T cell receptor beta chains below, sequenced in a study of identifying expanded T cells in peripheral blood (dated by TCRdb to between 2017 and 2020). Library preparation employed the immunoSEQ multiplex PCR assay. Held by TCRdb, this immuneACCESS table contains in-frame sequences only and omits some clones. Under half of the omission traces to an unresolved V gene where checked; the cause of the rest is unknown. Present in this sample are around 90,000 clones, roughly 88% of which were seen just once. The ten largest account for around 4.1% of the sample. Sample: blood. Every receptor here comes from a person between 18 and 69 years old in good health.

V and J are TRBV30 and TRBJ1-4; a weak D match, TRBD1 (5 bases). In germline, CDR1 is GTSNPN, CDR2 SVGIG (reference sequence). V lost 4 bases and J lost 7, with 16 bases in between. The CDR3 length is 14 residues. The CDR3 DNA follows: TGTGCCTGGATTGGCCCTCATGGGGGTGAAAAACTGTTTTTT. Translating gives CAWIGPHGGEKLFF.

The chain has TRBV10-1 and TRBJ1-4; D gene unclear. V was trimmed by 11 bases and J by 0 bases, leaving 19 bases between them. CDR3 length equals 16 residues. Per germline, CDR1 WNHNN and CDR2 SYGVQD (reference sequence). This chain's CDR3 is CAGSSQITATNEKLFF. The DNA of the CDR3 is TGCGCCGGATCGTCCCAAATTACGGCAACTAATGAAAAACTGTTTTTT.

This clone was seen at least ten times. The rearrangement uses TRBV23-1 and TRBJ2-7; 10 bases map to TRBD1. TRBV23-1 belongs to the ORF category, with a function that is uncertain. With 3 bases clipped from V and 2 bases from J, the junction kept 1 base outside the gene matches. The CDR3 length is 14 residues. CDR3 bases: TGCGCCAGCAGTCACGGACAGGGGGCCTACGAGCAGTACTTC. It codes for CASSHGQGAYEQYF.

The J gene is TRBJ2-7, the V gene TRBV19; 9 positions agree with TRBD2. J was trimmed by 8 bases and V by 3 bases; bases with no gene match: 8. CDR1 is LNHDA, CDR2 SQIVND, per germline (reference sequence). This CDR3 spans 14 amino acids. CDR3 DNA sequence: TGTGCCAGTAGTATCTCTAGCGGGAAAACGAAGCAGTACTTC. As protein: CASSISSGKTKQYF.

This rearrangement joins TRBV9 to TRBJ2-7; 10 positions match TRBD1. CDR1 is SGDLS, CDR2 YYNGEE, per germline. V was pared by 3 bases and J by 7 bases, with 7 bases of the junction left unmatched. The CDR3 consists of 14 residues. The CDR3 coding sequence is TGTGCCAGCAGCGCCGGGACAGGGGTTGGAGAGCAGTACTTC. The encoded protein is CASSAGTGVGEQYF.

The rearrangement links TRBV27 to TRBJ2-6; D perhaps matches TRBD2 (5 bases). V lost 7 bases and J lost 0, with 10 bases in between. The CDR3 covers 15 residues. Germline loops: CDR1 MNHEY, CDR2 SMNVEV (reference sequence). The CDR3 DNA reads as TGTGCCAGCACCGGGGTAAGCTCTGGGGCCAACGTCCTGACTTTC. It is translated as CASTGVSSGANVLTF.

The chain's CDR3 is CAISEDTYEQYF. The CDR3 region has the DNA TGTGCCATCAGTGAGGACACCTACGAGCAGTACTTC. V gene TRBV10-3 combines with J gene TRBJ2-7; D is unclear. V was clipped by 2 bases and J by 2 bases, with 4 bases between them. CDR1 is ENHRY and CDR2 is SYGVKD in the germline V gene. There are 12 residues in the CDR3.

CDR3 nucleotides: TGTGCCTGGAGTTCCCCCAGGGGACGCTTCCAAGAGACCCAGTACTTC. Protein: CAWSSPRGRFQETQYF. The J gene is TRBJ2-5, the V gene TRBV30, with D tentatively TRBD1 (6 bases). The CDR3 is 16 amino acids. Per the germline V gene, CDR1 is GTSNPN and CDR2 is SVGIG (reference sequence). Deletions cut 2 bases from V and 1 base from J, with 17 bases between.

Written as DNA, the CDR3 is TGTGCCACTAGCGGGTATGGGACAGATACGCAGTATTTT. Its translation is CATSGYGTDTQYF. The chain links TRBV15 to TRBJ2-3, with 7 bases fitting TRBD2. The J segment lost 3 bases and the V segment lost 9 bases, leaving 6 bases of the junction unmatched. Per the germline V gene, CDR1 is LNHNV and CDR2 is YYDKDF (reference sequence). CDR3 length: 13 amino acids.

This chain uses TRBV6-5 with TRBJ2-7; D unresolved. Germline CDR1 is MNHEY and CDR2 is SVGAGI. V lost 0 bases to trimming and J lost 6 bases, with 12 bases between them. The CDR3 length is 14 residues. The CDR3 loop is CASSYSGFLGEQYF. The CDR3 DNA reads TGTGCCAGCAGTTACTCAGGCTTCCTCGGCGAGCAGTACTTC.